These 4 T cell receptor beta chains originate from one sample sequenced in a study of long-term antiretroviral therapy in people with HIV. immunoSEQ v3.0 was run at survey level. Repertoires were generated with immunoSEQ multiplex PCR, while TCRdb's copy carries only in-frame clones and drops some. The sample lists 32,000 or so clones; approximately 85% were seen once. The material was unsorted PBMCs, obtained 3.3 years after starting antiretroviral therapy. Receptors were obtained from a young man with HIV.

This rearrangement joins TRBV7-2 to TRBJ1-6; 7 positions match TRBD1. This CDR3 spans 16 amino acids. With V trimmed by 3 bases and J by 5 bases, 7 bases remained unmatched. In germline, CDR1 is SGHTA, CDR2 FQGNSA. The CDR3 DNA sequence: TGTGCCAGCAGCTTCCTAATGACAGGGAATAATTCACCCCTCCACTTT. Its translation: CASSFLMTGNNSPLHF.

J is TRBJ1-4 and V is TRBV4-1, with TRBD1 identical over 7 bases. After removal of 4 bases from V and 3 bases from J, the junction contained 5 bases not matched to a gene. This CDR3 is 15 amino acids long. CDR1 and CDR2 from the germline V gene are MGHRA and YSYEKL. CDR3 residues: CASSLRQGSNEKLFF. The CDR3 region has the DNA TGCGCCAGCAGCCTTCGACAGGGATCTAATGAAAAACTGTTTTTT.

The chain employs TRBV9 and TRBJ2-7; no definite D call. V was cut by 0 bases and J by 3 bases, with 7 bases left in between. Germline values: CDR1 SGDLS, CDR2 YYNGEE. The CDR3 consists of 13 residues. The CDR3 DNA reads TGTGCCAGCAGCGTAGAGGACGGCTACGAGCAGTACTTC. Amino acid sequence: CASSVEDGYEQYF.

DNA for the CDR3: TGTGCCAGCAGTGAAGCTCTAGGGGCGCGCGAGCAGTACTTC. The encoded protein is CASSEALGAREQYF. The chain couples TRBV6-1 to TRBJ2-7; D might be TRBD1 (5 bases). V was shortened by 0 bases and J by 6 bases, with 12 bases between the two germline ends. This CDR3 comprises 14 residues. Germline-derived CDR1 and CDR2 are MNHNS and SASEGT.